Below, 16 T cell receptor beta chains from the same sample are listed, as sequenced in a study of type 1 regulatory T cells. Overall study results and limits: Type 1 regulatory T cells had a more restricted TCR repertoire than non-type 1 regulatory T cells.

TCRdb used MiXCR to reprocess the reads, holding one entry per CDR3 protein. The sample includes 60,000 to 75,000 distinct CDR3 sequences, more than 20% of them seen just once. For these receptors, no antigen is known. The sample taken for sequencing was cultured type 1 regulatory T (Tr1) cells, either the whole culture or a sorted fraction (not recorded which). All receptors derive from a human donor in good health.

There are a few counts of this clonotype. CDR3 nucleotide sequence: TGTGCCAGCAGCTTAAAAACGCAGAGGGATACGCAGTATTTT. It translates to CASSLKTQRDTQYF. The rearrangement joins TRBV7-3 to TRBJ2-3; the D is unclear. Germline CDR1 reads SGHTA; CDR2 reads FQGTGA. The CDR3 runs 14 residues. The V end was cut by 1 base, the J end by 6 bases, with 11 bases between.

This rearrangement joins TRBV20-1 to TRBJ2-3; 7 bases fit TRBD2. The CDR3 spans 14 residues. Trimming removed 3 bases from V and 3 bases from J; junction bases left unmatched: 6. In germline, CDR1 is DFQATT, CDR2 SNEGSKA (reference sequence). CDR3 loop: CSARPGGQTDTQYF. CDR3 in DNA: TGCAGTGCTAGGCCGGGGGGTCAAACAGATACGCAGTATTTT.

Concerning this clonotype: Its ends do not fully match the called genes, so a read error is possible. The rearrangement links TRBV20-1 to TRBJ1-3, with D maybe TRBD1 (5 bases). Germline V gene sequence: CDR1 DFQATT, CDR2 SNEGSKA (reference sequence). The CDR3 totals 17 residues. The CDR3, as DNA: TGCGGTGCTAGAGATGGGGTTACGGGGCCCTCTGGAAACACCATATATTTT. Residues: CGARDGVTGPSGNTIYF.

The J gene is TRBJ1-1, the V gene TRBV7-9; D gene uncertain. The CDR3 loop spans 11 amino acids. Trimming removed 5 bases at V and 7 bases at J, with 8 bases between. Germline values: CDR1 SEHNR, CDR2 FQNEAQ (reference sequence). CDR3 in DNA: TGTGCCAGCAGCCTGACGGTTGAAGCTTTCTTT. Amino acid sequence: CASSLTVEAFF.

The DNA of the CDR3 is TGTGCCAGCAGCCAAGATCGCGGGAGGGCACATGAGCAGTTCTTC. Translating it yields CASSQDRGRAHEQFF. The rearrangement uses TRBV14 and TRBJ2-1, with 9 bases that match TRBD2. This CDR3 has 15 amino acids. The germline CDR1 and CDR2 sequences are SGHDN and FVKESK. Losses at the gene ends were 0 bases for V and 8 bases for J; bases not matched to a gene: 5.

The CDR3 DNA reads TGCGCCAGCAGCGATAATGGGGGGTTATCCACTGAAGCTTTCTTT. Translating it yields CASSDNGGLSTEAFF. The chain has TRBV5-1 and TRBJ1-1; TRBD1 might be the D (5 bases). CDR1 and CDR2 (germline): SGHRS, YFSETQ. This CDR3 contains 15 residues. V lost 4 bases to trimming and J lost 4 bases, with 17 bases between them.

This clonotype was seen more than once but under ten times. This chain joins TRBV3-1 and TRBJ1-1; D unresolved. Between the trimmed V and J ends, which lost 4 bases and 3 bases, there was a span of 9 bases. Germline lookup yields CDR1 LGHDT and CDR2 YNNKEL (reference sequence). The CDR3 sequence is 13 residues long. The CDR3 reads CASSLLIDTEAFF. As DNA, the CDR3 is TGTGCCAGCAGCCTATTAATAGACACTGAAGCTTTCTTT.

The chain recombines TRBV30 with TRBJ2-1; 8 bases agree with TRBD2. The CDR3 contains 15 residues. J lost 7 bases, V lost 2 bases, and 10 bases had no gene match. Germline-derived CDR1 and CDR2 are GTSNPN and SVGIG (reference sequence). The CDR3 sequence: CAWSRTSMGTNEQFF. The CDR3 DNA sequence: TGTGCCTGGAGTCGGACTAGCATGGGGACTAATGAGCAGTTCTTC.

The CDR3 loop is CASSRDLGGEQYF. The CDR3 coding sequence is TGCGCCAGCAGCCGGGACCTTGGAGGCGAGCAGTACTTC. V gene TRBV4-3 combines with J gene TRBJ2-7, with D possibly being TRBD1 or TRBD2 (5 bases each). Germline V lookup: CDR1 LGHNA, CDR2 YSLEER. V lost 4 bases, J lost 6 bases, and 13 bases lay in between. The CDR3 is 13 amino acids.

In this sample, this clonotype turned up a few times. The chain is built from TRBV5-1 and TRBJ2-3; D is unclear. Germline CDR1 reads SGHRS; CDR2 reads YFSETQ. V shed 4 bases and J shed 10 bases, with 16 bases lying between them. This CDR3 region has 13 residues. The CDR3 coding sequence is TGCGCCAGCAGCGTCTCCCCAGACCTTCCGCAGTATTTT. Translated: CASSVSPDLPQYF.

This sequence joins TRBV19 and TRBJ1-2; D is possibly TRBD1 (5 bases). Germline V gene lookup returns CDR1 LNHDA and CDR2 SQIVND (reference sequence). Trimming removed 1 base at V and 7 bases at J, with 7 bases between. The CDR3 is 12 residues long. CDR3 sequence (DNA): TGTGCCAGTAGTATAGGAGGGGCTGGCTACACCTTC. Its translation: CASSIGGAGYTF.

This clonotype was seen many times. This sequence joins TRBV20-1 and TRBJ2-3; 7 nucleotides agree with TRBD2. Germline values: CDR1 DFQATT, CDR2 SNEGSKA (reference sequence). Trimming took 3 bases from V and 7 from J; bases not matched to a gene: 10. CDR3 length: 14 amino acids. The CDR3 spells CSARLPGGAYTQYF. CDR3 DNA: TGCAGTGCTAGGCTGCCGGGGGGTGCATATACGCAGTATTTT.

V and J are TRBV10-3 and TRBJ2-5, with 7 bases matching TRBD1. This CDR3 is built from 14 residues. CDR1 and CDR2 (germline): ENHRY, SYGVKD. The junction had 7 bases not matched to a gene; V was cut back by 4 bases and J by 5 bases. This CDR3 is CAISATTGWETQYF. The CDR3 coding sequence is TGTGCCATCAGTGCCACGACAGGGTGGGAGACCCAGTACTTC.

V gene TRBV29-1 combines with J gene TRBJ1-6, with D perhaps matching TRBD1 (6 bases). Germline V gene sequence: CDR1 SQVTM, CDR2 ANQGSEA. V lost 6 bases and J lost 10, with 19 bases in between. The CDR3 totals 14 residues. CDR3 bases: TGCAGCGTACTAGCAGGGGACCGAGGATCACCCCTCCACTTT. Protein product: CSVLAGDRGSPLHF.

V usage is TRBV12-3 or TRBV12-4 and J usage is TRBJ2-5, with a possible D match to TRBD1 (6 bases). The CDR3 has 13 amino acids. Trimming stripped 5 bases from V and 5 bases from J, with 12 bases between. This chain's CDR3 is CASSGQTGETQYF. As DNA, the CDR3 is TGTGCCAGCAGTGGACAGACGGGCGAGACCCAGTACTTC.

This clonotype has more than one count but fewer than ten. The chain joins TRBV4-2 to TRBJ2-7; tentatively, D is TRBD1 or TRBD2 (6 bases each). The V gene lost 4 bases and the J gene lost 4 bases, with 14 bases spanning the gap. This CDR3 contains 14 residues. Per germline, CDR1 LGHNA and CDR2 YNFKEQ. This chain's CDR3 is CASSPGAVLYEQYF. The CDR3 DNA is TGTGCCAGCAGCCCGGGGGCAGTCTTATACGAGCAGTACTTC.